These 20 T cell receptor beta chains were sequenced from one sample in a study of shared clonotypes between healthy human individuals. Using immunoSEQ multiplex PCR, the repertoire was profiled, and TCRdb retains in-frame clones only, with some absent. Here the sample spans 2 million to 2.5 million clones, 90% to 97% being singletons. The source material was naive CD4+ T cells sorted from blood. Subset indicated: CD45RA+ positively selected. These receptors all come from a man between 18 and 35 years old in good health.

The CDR3 here is CASSLLGTGLEQFF. The CDR3 coding sequence is TGTGCCAGCTCTCTCCTTGGCACAGGTCTCGAGCAGTTCTTC. The V and J genes are TRBV18 and TRBJ2-1; a weak D match, TRBD1 (5 bases). There are 14 residues in the CDR3. Trimming stripped 6 bases from V and 10 bases from J, with 19 bases between. The germline gives CDR1 KGHSH, CDR2 LQKENI.

This clone appeared a single time. This sequence joins TRBV6-6 and TRBJ1-5; 9 bases are shared with TRBD1. Germline CDR1 and CDR2: MNHNY and SVGAGI (reference sequence). V lost 6 bases and J lost 1; bases outside the gene matches: 7. CDR3 length: 16 residues. CDR3 DNA: TGTGCCAGCAGCTCACAGGGGGCTGGGAGCAATCAGCCCCAGCATTTT. Translation: CASSSQGAGSNQPQHF.

The chain joins TRBV9 to TRBJ2-1; 10 bases match TRBD2. The CDR3 covers 15 residues. The germline V gene encodes CDR1 SGDLS and CDR2 YYNGEE. Trimming cost V 4 bases and J 4 bases; bases outside gene matches: 5. CDR3 residues: CASSLTSGPYNEQFF. The CDR3, as DNA: TGTGCCAGCAGCTTGACTAGCGGGCCTTACAATGAGCAGTTCTTC.

This rearrangement joins TRBV6-1 to TRBJ1-5; D might be TRBD1 (6 bases). Deletions cut 6 bases from V and 5 bases from J, with 8 bases between. The CDR3 spans 12 residues. The germline gives CDR1 MNHNS, CDR2 SASEGT. CDR3 nucleotide sequence: TGTGCCAGCAGGAGACAGGATCAGCCCCAGCATTTT. It is translated as CASRRQDQPQHF.

V gene TRBV11-2 combines with J gene TRBJ2-1; D is ambiguous. The CDR3 is made up of 13 amino acids. The V end was cut by 3 bases, the J end by 14 bases, with 17 bases between. Per germline, CDR1 SGHAT and CDR2 FQNNGV. The CDR3 DNA sequence: TGTGCCAGCAGCTTCTCTTCCAGGCCTGCGGAGTTCTTC. This gives the protein CASSFSSRPAEFF. The full variable domain, its missing parts supplied by reference TRBV11-2 and TRBJ2-1, is EAGVAQSPRYKIIEKRQSVAFWCNPISGHATLYWYQQILGQGPKLLIQFQNNGVVDDSQLPKDRFSAERLKGVDSTLKIQPAKLEDSAVYLCASSFSSRPAEFFGPGTRLTVL.

The chain joins TRBV20-1 to TRBJ2-7; D ambiguous. Trimming removed 4 bases at V and 6 bases at J, with 10 bases between. Germline CDR1 DFQATT, CDR2 SNEGSKA (reference sequence). The CDR3 is made up of 11 amino acids. In DNA form, the CDR3 reads TGCAGTGCTACAGAAGCCCTCGAGCAGTACTTC. Protein: CSATEALEQYF.

The rearrangement links TRBV4-2 to TRBJ2-4; 11 bases match TRBD2. J lost 1 base, V lost 0 bases, and 11 bases had no gene match. The CDR3 totals 20 residues. Germline V CDR1 and CDR2: LGHNA, YNFKEQ. The CDR3 spells CASSQEIGLAGGGAKNIQYF. The CDR3 bases are TGTGCCAGCAGCCAAGAAATAGGACTAGCGGGCGGTGGCGCCAAAAACATTCAGTACTTC.

V gene TRBV5-1 combines with J gene TRBJ1-1; tentatively, D is TRBD1 (5 bases). Looked up from germline, CDR1 is SGHRS and CDR2 is YFSETQ. This CDR3 has 15 residues. Deletions cut 6 bases from V and 0 bases from J, with 15 bases between. CDR3 in DNA: TGCGCCAGCAATCCTCAGGGTGCGGTGAACACTGAAGCTTTCTTT. Its protein is CASNPQGAVNTEAFF. The variable domain in full, with the rest retrieved from reference TRBV5-1 and TRBJ1-1, is KAGVTQTPRYLIKTRGQQVTLSCSPISGHRSVSWYQQTPGQGLQFLFEYFSETQRNKGNFPGRFSGRQFSNSRSEMNVSTLELGDSALYLCASNPQGAVNTEAFFGQGTRLTVV.

In this sample, this clone turned up once. The rearrangement links TRBV6-5 to TRBJ2-7; D may correspond to TRBD1 or TRBD2 (6 bases each). In germline, CDR1 is MNHEY, CDR2 SVGAGI. V was trimmed by 4 bases and J by 0 bases, leaving 13 bases between them. CDR3 length equals 15 residues. DNA for the CDR3: TGTGCCAGCAGTTCGGGGGCGGCCGGCTCCTACGAGCAGTACTTC. It is translated as CASSSGAAGSYEQYF.

The chain is built from TRBV6-6 and TRBJ2-7; perhaps D is TRBD1 or TRBD2 (5 bases each). This CDR3 is built from 16 residues. Germline V gives CDR1 MNHNY, CDR2 SVGAGI (reference sequence). V lost 6 bases and J lost 2, with 20 bases in between. CDR3 bases: TGTGCCAGCAGGGGCCTCACCGGGACGGAGACCTACGAGCAGTACTTC. Translating it yields CASRGLTGTETYEQYF.

The J gene is TRBJ1-5, the V gene TRBV30; no firm D call. CDR3 size: 15 residues. Trimming stripped 2 bases from V and 9 bases from J, with 20 bases between. The germline V gene encodes CDR1 GTSNPN and CDR2 SVGIG (reference sequence). The CDR3 DNA is TGTGCCTGGAGTCAGAGGGAGCATAGGTCCCTGCCCCAGCATTTT. Amino acids: CAWSQREHRSLPQHF.

The chain is built from TRBV25-1 and TRBJ2-7, with 8 nucleotides matching TRBD2. CDR3 size: 15 residues. Per the germline V gene, CDR1 is MGHDK and CDR2 is SYGVNS. Trimming took 1 base from V and 1 from J; bases not matched to a gene: 3. Here the CDR3 DNA reads TGTGCCAGCAGTGAATCTGCGGGGGGTTCCTACGAGCAGTACTTC. Its protein is CASSESAGGSYEQYF.

With regard to this clone: The sample carries other DNA sequences with the same CDR3. This chain connects TRBV29-1 to TRBJ2-5, with TRBD2 as a possible D gene (5 bases). The germline V gene has CDR1 SQVTM and CDR2 ANQGSEA. The CDR3 contains 12 residues. The germline V and J ends were trimmed by 7 bases and 5 bases, with 14 bases remaining between them. The chain's CDR3 is CSAIQGGETQYF. The CDR3 region has the DNA TGCAGCGCCATACAAGGCGGGGAGACCCAGTACTTC.

The chain has TRBV6-1 and TRBJ2-5, with 11 bases matching TRBD2. The CDR3 totals 15 residues. V was pared by 6 bases and J by 1 base, with 4 bases of the junction left unmatched. Germline V gene sequence: CDR1 MNHNS, CDR2 SASEGT. CDR3 sequence: CASRASGGPQETQYF. The CDR3, as DNA: TGTGCCAGCAGGGCTAGCGGGGGGCCCCAAGAGACCCAGTACTTC.

The rearrangement uses TRBV6-5 and TRBJ2-3; the D gene is possibly TRBD2 (5 bases). The V gene's germline CDR1 is MNHEY and CDR2 SVGAGI. CDR3 size: 13 residues. The ends were cut back, 6 bases at V and 4 bases at J, with 11 bases in the middle. The CDR3 sequence is CASRILVSDTQYF. The CDR3 DNA follows: TGTGCCAGCAGGATACTAGTCTCAGATACGCAGTATTTT.

The rearrangement links TRBV1 to TRBJ2-1; the table's D call of TRBD1 was not tested on the DNA. TRBV1 is a known pseudogene. This CDR3 region has 14 residues. In nucleotides, the CDR3 is TGCACCAGCACCCATAGGGGCTCCTACAATGAGCAGTTCTTC. This gives the protein CTSTHRGSYNEQFF.

This chain joins TRBV2 and TRBJ1-3; TRBD1 matches at 9 bases. This CDR3 spans 16 amino acids. The ends lost 4 bases at V and 0 bases at J; junction bases unmatched: 4. From germline, CDR1 is SNHLY and CDR2 FYNNEI. CDR3 nucleotides: TGTGCCAGCAGTGGTCGACAGGGGGACTCTGGAAACACCATATATTTT. Encoded protein: CASSGRQGDSGNTIYF.

V usage is TRBV2 and J usage is TRBJ2-7; no reliable D call. CDR1 is SNHLY and CDR2 is FYNNEI in the germline V gene. V lost 6 bases, J lost 3 bases, and 12 bases lay in between. This CDR3 has 13 residues. CDR3 nucleotides: TGTGCCAGCAGACCAGACGGAAACTACGAGCAGTACTTC. It encodes CASRPDGNYEQYF.

The chain joins TRBV21-1 to TRBJ1-1; the table's TRBD1 call for D was not verified on the DNA. TRBV21-1 is given as a pseudogene. The CDR3 has 14 amino acids. The CDR3 is CASSDSTGTTEAFF. In nucleotides, the CDR3 is TGTGCCAGCAGCGATTCGACAGGGACCACTGAAGCTTTCTTT.

This sequence joins TRBV10-3 and TRBJ2-1, with 12 bases matching TRBD2. Unmatched junction bases numbered 6, after V lost 6 bases and J lost 9 bases. This CDR3 comprises 14 residues. Germline assignment: CDR1 ENHRY and CDR2 SYGVKD. CDR3 in amino acids: CAIRGTSGRGEQFF. The CDR3 DNA is TGTGCCATCAGGGGGACTAGCGGGCGGGGTGAGCAGTTCTTC.